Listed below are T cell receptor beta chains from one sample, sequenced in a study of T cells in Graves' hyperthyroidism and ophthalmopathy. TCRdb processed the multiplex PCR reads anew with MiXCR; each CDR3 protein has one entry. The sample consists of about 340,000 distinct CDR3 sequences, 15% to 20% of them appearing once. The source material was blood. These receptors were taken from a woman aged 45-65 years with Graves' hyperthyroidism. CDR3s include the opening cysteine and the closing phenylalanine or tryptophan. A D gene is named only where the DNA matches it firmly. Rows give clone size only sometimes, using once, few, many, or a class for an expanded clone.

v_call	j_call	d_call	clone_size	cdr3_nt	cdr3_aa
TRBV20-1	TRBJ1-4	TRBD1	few	TGCAGTGCCGGGGGCCGTGGGACAGATAAAGGAAAACTGTTTTTT	CSAGGRGTDKGKLFF
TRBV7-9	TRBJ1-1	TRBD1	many	TGTGCCAGCACCATGTTGCAGGGCAGGGGGGCTGAAGCTTTCTTT	CASTMLQGRGAEAFF
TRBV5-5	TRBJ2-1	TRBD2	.	TGTGCCAGCAGACGCCGGGGACTAGCGGGAGTCGGGGTTGTCGATGAGCAGTTCTTC	CASRRRGLAGVGVVDEQFF
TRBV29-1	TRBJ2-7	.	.	TGCAGCGTTGCGGGCTCAAACTCCTACGAGCAGTACTTC	CSVAGSNSYEQYF
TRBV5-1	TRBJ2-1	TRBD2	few	TGCGCCAGCAGCCCAGGGCGAGCGGGGGTTAAATTCTCCTACAATGAGCAGTTCTTC	CASSPGRAGVKFSYNEQFF
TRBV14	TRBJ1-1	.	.	TGTGCCAGCAGCCAATTGGTGTGGGGGACTGAAGCTTTCTTT	CASSQLVWGTEAFF
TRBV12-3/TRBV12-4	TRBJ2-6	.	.	TGTGCCAGCAGTTCCAACCTTGGGGCTGGGGCCAACGTCCTGACTTTC	CASSSNLGAGANVLTF
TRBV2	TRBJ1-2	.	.	TGTGCCAGCACCCAGGGCCCTTCGGATGGCTACACCTTC	CASTQGPSDGYTF
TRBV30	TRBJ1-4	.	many	TGTGCCTGTAACATCCAAGGACTATCTGGTGAAAAACTGTTTTTT	CACNIQGLSGEKLFF
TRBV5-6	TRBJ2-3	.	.	TGTGCCAGCAGCCCTTTGGGGGCTAGCACAGATACGCAGTATTTT	CASSPLGASTDTQYF
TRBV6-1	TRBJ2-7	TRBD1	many	TGTGCCAGCAGTAGGGACAGGGAAGGATACGAGCAGTACTTC	CASSRDREGYEQYF
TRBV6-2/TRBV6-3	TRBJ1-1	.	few	TGTGCCAGCAGTTACGGGGACGCCACTGAAGCTTTCTTT	CASSYGDATEAFF
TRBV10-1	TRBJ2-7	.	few	TGCGCCAGCAGTGAGTCTGTAGGGTACGAGCAGTACTTC	CASSESVGYEQYF
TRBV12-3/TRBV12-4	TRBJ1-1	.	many	TGTGCCAGCAGTCCTACAGGGAGGGGGAACACTGAAGCTTTCTTT	CASSPTGRGNTEAFF
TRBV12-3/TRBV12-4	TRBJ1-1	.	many	TGTGCCAGCCGGGACATGAACACTGAAGCTTTCTTT	CASRDMNTEAFF
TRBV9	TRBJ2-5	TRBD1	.	TGTGCCAGCAGCCCGGCCGTGACAGGGGGAGAGACCCAGTACTTC	CASSPAVTGGETQYF
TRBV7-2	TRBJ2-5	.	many	TGTGCCAGCAGCTTAGCGTTCGGCAGAGAGACCCAGTACTTC	CASSLAFGRETQYF
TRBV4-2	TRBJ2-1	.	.	TGTGCCAGCAGCCAAGTTGCGGACAGCAATGAGCAGTTCTTC	CASSQVADSNEQFF
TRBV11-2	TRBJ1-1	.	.	TGTGCCAGCAGCTTAAATCTACCGGGACACTCAGAAGCTTTCTTT	CASSLNLPGHSEAFF
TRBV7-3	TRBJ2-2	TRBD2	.	TGTGCCAGCAGCTCCTCGCTAGCGGGAGGGGCCGGGGAGCTGTTTTTT	CASSSSLAGGAGELFF
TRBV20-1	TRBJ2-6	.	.	TGCAGTGCCTTAATTGCCGGGGCCAACGTCCTGACTTTC	CSALIAGANVLTF
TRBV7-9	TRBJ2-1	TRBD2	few	TGTGCCAGCAGCTTAGAGTGGGGGGGGAATGAGCAGTTCTTC	CASSLEWGGNEQFF
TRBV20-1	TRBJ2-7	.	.	TGCAGTGCTAGAGATCTGTTCCTATCGGGGGAGCAGTACTTC	CSARDLFLSGEQYF
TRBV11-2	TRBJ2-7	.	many	TGTGCCAGCAGCTTACAGTCAGGCGAGCAGTACTTC	CASSLQSGEQYF
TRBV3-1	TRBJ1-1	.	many	TGTGCCAGCAGCCAAAGCGGTAGTAACACTGAAGCTTTCTTT	CASSQSGSNTEAFF
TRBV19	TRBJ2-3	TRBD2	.	TGTGCCAGTAGGGGACTAGACGGCACAGATACGCAGTATTTT	CASRGLDGTDTQYF
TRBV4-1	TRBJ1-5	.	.	TGCGCCAGCAGCCTTCTCTCAGGGGGCAATCAGCCCCAGCATTTT	CASSLLSGGNQPQHF
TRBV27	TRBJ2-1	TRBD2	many	TGTGCCAGCAGTTTATTACCTCCGGGACTAGCGGGAGGCCTCTCCTACAATGAGCAGTTCTTC	CASSLLPPGLAGGLSYNEQFF
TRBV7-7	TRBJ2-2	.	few	TGTGCTAGCAGCTTAGTCCTGACCGGGGGGGAGCTGTTTTTT	CASSLVLTGGELFF
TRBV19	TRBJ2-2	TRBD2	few	TGTGCCAGTATAGCGGGGGGGCGGGGCACCGGGGAGCTGTTTTTT	CASIAGGRGTGELFF
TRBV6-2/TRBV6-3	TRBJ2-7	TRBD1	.	TGTGCCACGGGACAGGGGACCTACGAGCAGTACTTC	CATGQGTYEQYF
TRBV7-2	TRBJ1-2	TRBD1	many	TGTGCCAGCAGCTTAGGACAGGGGGCGAATGGCTACACCTTC	CASSLGQGANGYTF
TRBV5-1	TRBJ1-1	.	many	TGCGCCAGCAGCTTGGGGGTAGGACGTGACACTGAAGCTTTCTTT	CASSLGVGRDTEAFF
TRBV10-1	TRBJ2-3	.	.	TGCGCCAGCAGTAAGGGCCATCGGGATACGCAGTATTTT	CASSKGHRDTQYF
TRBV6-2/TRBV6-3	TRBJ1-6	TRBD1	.	TGTGCCAGCAGTTACACCGACAGGGGCTCTGGGTCACCCCTCCACTTT	CASSYTDRGSGSPLHF
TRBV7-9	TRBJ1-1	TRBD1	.	TGTGCCAGCAGCTCCTACAGGGGGCTGGACACTGAAGCTTTCTTT	CASSSYRGLDTEAFF
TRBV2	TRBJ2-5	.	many	TGTGCCAGCAACCGGGACTACCAAGAGACCCAGTACTTC	CASNRDYQETQYF